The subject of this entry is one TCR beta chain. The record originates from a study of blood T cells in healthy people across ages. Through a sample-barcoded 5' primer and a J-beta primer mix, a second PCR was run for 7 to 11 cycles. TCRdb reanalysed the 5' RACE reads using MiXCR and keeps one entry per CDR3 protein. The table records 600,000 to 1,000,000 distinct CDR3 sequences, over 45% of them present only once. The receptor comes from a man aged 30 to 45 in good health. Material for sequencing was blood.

The CDR3 protein is CASSPPVSGTTDTQYF. Here the CDR3 DNA reads TGTGCCAGCTCACCACCAGTTAGCGGGACCACAGATACGCAGTATTTT. The rearrangement links TRBV18 to TRBJ2-3; TRBD2 matches at 8 bases. The germline V gene has CDR1 KGHSH and CDR2 LQKENI. The V and J ends lost 0 bases and 2 bases, in that order; junction bases with no gene match: 4. This CDR3 is 16 amino acids long.